The entry that follows covers one TCR beta chain sequence. The library targeted TCRbeta and was prepared with unique molecular identifiers. TCRdb redid the calling of the PCR reads with MiXCR, one entry per CDR3 protein. The data show a few hundred thousand distinct CDR3 sequences, with 10% seen just once and less than 9% held by the top ten. The data were taken from a study of T-cell reconstitution after alpha-beta-depleted transplantation in children. This sample comprised PBMCs, obtained before TCRalphabeta/CD19-depleted stem cell transplant. The receptor comes from a boy in the first two years of life with acute myeloid leukemia, due to receive a stem cell transplant.

This chain's CDR3 is CASSLHRGRDTGELFF. The CDR3 DNA sequence: TGTGCCAGCAGCCTCCACAGGGGGCGGGACACCGGGGAGCTGTTTTTT. V is TRBV7-3 and J is TRBJ2-2; the match to TRBD1 covers 9 bases. The V and J ends lost 5 bases and 3 bases, in that order; junction bases with no gene match: 7. This CDR3 spans 16 amino acids. CDR1 and CDR2 from the germline V gene are SGHTA and FQGTGA.